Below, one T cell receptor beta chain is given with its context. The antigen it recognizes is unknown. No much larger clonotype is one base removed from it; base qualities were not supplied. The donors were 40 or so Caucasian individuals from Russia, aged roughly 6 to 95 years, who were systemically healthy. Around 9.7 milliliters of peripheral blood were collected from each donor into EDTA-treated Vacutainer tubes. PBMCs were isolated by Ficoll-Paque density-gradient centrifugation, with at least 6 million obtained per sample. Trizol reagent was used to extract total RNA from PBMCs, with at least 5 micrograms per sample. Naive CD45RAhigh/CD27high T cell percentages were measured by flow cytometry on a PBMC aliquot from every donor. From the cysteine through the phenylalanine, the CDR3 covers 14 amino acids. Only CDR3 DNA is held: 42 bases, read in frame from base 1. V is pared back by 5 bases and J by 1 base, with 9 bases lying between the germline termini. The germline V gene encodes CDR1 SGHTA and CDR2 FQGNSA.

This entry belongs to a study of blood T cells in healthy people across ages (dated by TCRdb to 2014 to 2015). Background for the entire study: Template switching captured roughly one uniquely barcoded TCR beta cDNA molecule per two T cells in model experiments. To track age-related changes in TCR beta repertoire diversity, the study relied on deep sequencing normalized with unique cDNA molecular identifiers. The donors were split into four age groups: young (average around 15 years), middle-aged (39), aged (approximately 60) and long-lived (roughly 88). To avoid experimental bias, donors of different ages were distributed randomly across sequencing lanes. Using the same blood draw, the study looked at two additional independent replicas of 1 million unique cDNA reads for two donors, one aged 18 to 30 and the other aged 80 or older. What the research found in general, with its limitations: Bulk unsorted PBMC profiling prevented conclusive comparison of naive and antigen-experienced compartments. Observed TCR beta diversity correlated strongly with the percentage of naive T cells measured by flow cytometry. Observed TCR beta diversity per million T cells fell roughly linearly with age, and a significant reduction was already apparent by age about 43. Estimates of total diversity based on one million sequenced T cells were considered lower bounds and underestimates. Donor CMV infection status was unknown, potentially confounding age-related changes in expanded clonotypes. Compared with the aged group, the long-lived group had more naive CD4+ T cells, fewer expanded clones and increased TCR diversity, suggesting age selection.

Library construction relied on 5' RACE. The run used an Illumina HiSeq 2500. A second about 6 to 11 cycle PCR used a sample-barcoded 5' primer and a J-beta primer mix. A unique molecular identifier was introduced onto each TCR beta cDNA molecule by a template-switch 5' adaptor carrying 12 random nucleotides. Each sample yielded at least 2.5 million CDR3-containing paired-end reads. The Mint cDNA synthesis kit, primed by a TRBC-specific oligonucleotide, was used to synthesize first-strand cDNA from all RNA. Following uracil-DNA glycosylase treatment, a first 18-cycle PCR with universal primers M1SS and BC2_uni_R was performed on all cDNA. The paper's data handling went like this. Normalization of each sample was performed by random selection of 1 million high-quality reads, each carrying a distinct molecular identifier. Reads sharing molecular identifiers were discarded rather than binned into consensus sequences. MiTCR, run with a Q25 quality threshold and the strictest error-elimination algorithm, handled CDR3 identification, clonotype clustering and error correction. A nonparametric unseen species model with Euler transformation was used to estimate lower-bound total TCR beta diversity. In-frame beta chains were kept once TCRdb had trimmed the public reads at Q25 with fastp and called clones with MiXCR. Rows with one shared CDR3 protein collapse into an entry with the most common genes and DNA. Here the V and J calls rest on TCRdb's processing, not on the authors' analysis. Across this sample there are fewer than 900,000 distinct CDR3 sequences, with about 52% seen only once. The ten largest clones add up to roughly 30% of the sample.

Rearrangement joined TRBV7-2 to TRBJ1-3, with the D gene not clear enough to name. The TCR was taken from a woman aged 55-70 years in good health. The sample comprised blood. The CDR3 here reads CASSQGLSGNTIYF. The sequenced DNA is TGTGCCAGCAGCCAAGGGCTTTCTGGAAACACCATATATTTT.